These 12 T cell receptor beta chains share one sample of origin, sequenced in a study of cytomegalovirus exposure and HLA in healthy donors. Using immunoSEQ multiplex PCR, the repertoire was profiled, and TCRdb retains in-frame clones only, with some absent. The sample has more than 70,000 clones; approximately 94% are singletons. The sequencing input was PBMCs. The receptors were gathered from a woman aged 18-35 years in good health and CMV-seronegative.

This clone was seen a handful of times. The chain links TRBV7-2 to TRBJ2-7; a weak D match, TRBD2 (5 bases). Germline V CDR1 and CDR2: SGHTA, FQGNSA. The CDR3 length is 12 residues. V gave up 5 bases and J gave up 3 bases, with 8 bases separating them. CDR3 sequence reads: CASSTTSYEQYF. The CDR3 DNA is TGTGCCAGCAGCACCACTAGCTACGAGCAGTACTTC.

The chain uses TRBV27 and TRBJ2-2, with 11 bases matching TRBD2. The CDR3 runs to 19 residues. The J segment lost 0 bases and the V segment lost 5 bases, leaving 11 bases of the junction unmatched. The germline V gene encodes CDR1 MNHEY and CDR2 SMNVEV (reference sequence). The CDR3 is CASSLLVAGGPSNTGELFF. The CDR3 coding sequence is TGTGCCAGCAGTCTCCTAGTAGCGGGGGGGCCGTCGAACACCGGGGAGCTGTTTTTT.

The chain links TRBV6-5 to TRBJ1-1; the match to TRBD1 covers 7 bases. CDR1 is MNHEY, CDR2 SVGAGI, per germline. V trimming: 6 bases; J trimming: 0 bases; junction bases outside the gene matches: 4. The CDR3 has 14 residues. CDR3 in amino acids: CASRSGQMNTEAFF. The CDR3 DNA reads TGTGCCAGCAGATCGGGACAGATGAACACTGAAGCTTTCTTT.

The rearrangement links TRBV28 to TRBJ1-1; D ambiguous. Germline-derived CDR1 and CDR2 are MDHEN and SYDVKM. The V end lost 7 bases, the J end lost 1 base, and 13 bases lay between the germline ends. CDR3 length: 14 residues. As DNA, the CDR3 is TGTGCCAGCAAACCCGGTACGGGGAACACTGAAGCTTTCTTT. It specifies CASKPGTGNTEAFF. The full variable domain, in which reference TRBV28 and TRBJ1-1 provide the parts outside the CDR3, is DVKVTQSSRYLVKRTGEKVFLECVQDMDHENMFWYRQDPGLGLRLIYFSYDVKMKEKGDIPEGYSVSREKKERFSLILESASTNQTSMYLCASKPGTGNTEAFFGQGTRLTVV.

The rearrangement uses TRBV19 and TRBJ1-2; tentatively, D is TRBD1 (5 bases). V lost 2 bases and J lost 8, with 15 bases in between. Germline V gene data show CDR1 as LNHDA and CDR2 as SQIVND (reference sequence). The CDR3 runs 14 residues. CDR3 region: CASSITGMEVGYTF. CDR3 coding DNA: TGTGCCAGTAGTATAACAGGAATGGAAGTAGGCTACACCTTC.

The V and J genes are TRBV7-9 and TRBJ2-5, with D uncertain. The germline CDR1 and CDR2 sequences are SEHNR and FQNEAQ (reference sequence). This CDR3 comprises 14 residues. V lost 3 bases and J 0 bases, leaving 8 bases between the germline ends. The CDR3 DNA follows: TGTGCCAGCAGCTTGAGGATAAACCAAGAGACCCAGTACTTC. Protein sequence: CASSLRINQETQYF.

This chain joins TRBV27 and TRBJ2-7, with 8 bases identical to TRBD1. The CDR3 length is 17 residues. Germline loops: CDR1 MNHEY, CDR2 SMNVEV (reference sequence). With 3 bases clipped from V and 0 bases from J, the junction kept 10 bases outside the gene matches. The chain's CDR3 is CASSFISRTGNSYEQYF. The CDR3 DNA sequence: TGTGCCAGCAGTTTTATAAGTAGGACAGGGAACTCCTACGAGCAGTACTTC.

This clone was counted once. The rearrangement links TRBV5-4 to TRBJ1-1; possible D gene TRBD1, 6 bases. The CDR3 contains 15 residues. V lost 0 bases to trimming and J lost 5 bases, with 14 bases between them. Germline V lookup: CDR1 SGHNT, CDR2 YYREEE (reference sequence). CDR3 sequence: CASSLGAGAVTEAFF. CDR3 nucleotide sequence: TGTGCCAGCAGCTTGGGAGCAGGGGCTGTGACTGAAGCTTTCTTT.

The chain combines TRBV10-3 with TRBJ2-1; TRBD1 might be the D (6 bases). The germline CDR1 and CDR2 sequences are ENHRY and SYGVKD. The CDR3 consists of 12 residues. V lost 6 bases and J 7 bases, leaving 10 bases between the germline ends. The CDR3, as DNA: TGTGCCATCAGGGACAGTCCGAATGAGCAGTTCTTC. This gives the protein CAIRDSPNEQFF.

The chain links TRBV19 to TRBJ1-5, with a possible D match to TRBD1 (6 bases). V was trimmed by 5 bases and J by 7 bases, leaving 9 bases between them. Germline V gives CDR1 LNHDA, CDR2 SQIVND (reference sequence). This CDR3 is 12 amino acids long. As DNA, the CDR3 is TGTGCCAGTAGTCAACAGGGCCAGCCCCAGCATTTT. Protein product: CASSQQGQPQHF.

This clone was detected only a few times. The chain recombines TRBV2 with TRBJ2-5, with D tentatively TRBD2 (5 bases). This CDR3 has 14 amino acids. The V and J ends lost 4 bases and 5 bases respectively, with 14 bases between them. Germline loops: CDR1 SNHLY, CDR2 FYNNEI. CDR3 residues: CASSALLALETQYF. Written as DNA, the CDR3 is TGTGCCAGCAGTGCCCTCCTAGCCCTGGAGACCCAGTACTTC.

The chain is built from TRBV28 and TRBJ2-7; 7 nucleotides line up with TRBD1. V lost 7 bases and J lost 4; bases outside the gene matches: 10. The V gene's germline CDR1 is MDHEN and CDR2 SYDVKM. This CDR3 is 14 amino acids long. This CDR3 is CASTQSGQLYEQYF. In DNA, the CDR3 is TGTGCCAGCACCCAGTCGGGACAGCTTTACGAGCAGTACTTC. The variable domain in full, with the rest retrieved from reference TRBV28 and TRBJ2-7, is DVKVTQSSRYLVKRTGEKVFLECVQDMDHENMFWYRQDPGLGLRLIYFSYDVKMKEKGDIPEGYSVSREKKERFSLILESASTNQTSMYLCASTQSGQLYEQYFGPGTRLTVT.